Listed below are T cell receptor beta chains from one sample, sequenced in a study of cytotoxic CD8 clonotypes in ibrutinib-treated CLL. TCRdb keeps only in-frame clones here, not all; method: immunoSEQ multiplex PCR. The profile covers 40,000 to 55,000 clones, with 75% to 90% appearing a single time and just over 20% taken by the ten largest. Here the sequenced sample was PBMCs, taken after 24 months of ibrutinib treatment. These receptors came from a human donor with chronic lymphocytic leukemia. CDR3s include the opening cysteine and the closing phenylalanine or tryptophan. The D gene is left open where the match is weak. Not all rows give a size; the values are once, few, many and, for expanded clones, a class.

d_gene	v_gene	j_gene	abundance	CDR3nt	CDR3aa
NA	TRBV29-1	TRBJ1-2	NA	TGCAGCGTTGAAGTTGTGGGAAACACCTTC	CSVEVVGNTF
NA	TRBV6-5	TRBJ1-1	NA	TGTGCCAGCAGCCCCAGGGGGAACACTGAAGCTTTCTTT	CASSPRGNTEAFF
NA	TRBV7-2	TRBJ2-3	NA	TGTGCCAGCACCCGGACTATCGGCGGTCCGCAGTATTTT	CASTRTIGGPQYF
NA	TRBV7-2	TRBJ2-3	NA	TGTGCCAGCAGCTCCACAGATACGCAGTATTTT	CASSSTDTQYF
TRBD2	TRBV9	TRBJ2-2	NA	TGTGCCAGCAGCCCACTCTCGCGAGCGGGAGCGGGCGGGGAGCTGTTTTTT	CASSPLSRAGAGGELFF
TRBD1	TRBV7-9	TRBJ2-2	few	TGTGCCAGCAGCCCCGGGACAGGGAACACCGGGGAGCTGTTTTTT	CASSPGTGNTGELFF
NA	TRBV5-1	TRBJ2-7	NA	TGCGCCAGCAGGGGTCAGGGGACGGGCGAGCAGTACTTC	CASRGQGTGEQYF
TRBD1	TRBV19	TRBJ1-6	NA	TGTGCCAGTAGTCTCCAGACAGGGGATGGTTCACCCCTCCACTTT	CASSLQTGDGSPLHF
TRBD2	TRBV5-1	TRBJ2-1	NA	TGCGCCAGCAGCTTGTTAGCGGGAGGGGTCAATGAGCAGTTCTTC	CASSLLAGGVNEQFF
NA	TRBV4-3	TRBJ2-3	once	TGCGCCAGCAGCCAAGGGGCTACACAACCCTTCACAGATACGCAGTATTTT	CASSQGATQPFTDTQYF
NA	TRBV2	TRBJ2-7	NA	TGTGCCAGCAGTGAGGACGCTTACGAGCAGTACTTC	CASSEDAYEQYF
TRBD2	TRBV6-5	TRBJ2-7	NA	TGTGCCAGCTGTCGCGGGAGGGCCCCGTACGAGCAGTACTTC	CASCRGRAPYEQYF
NA	TRBV30	TRBJ1-2	NA	TGTGCCTGGAGTGGAAAGGGGCGAGAGGGTGGCTACACCTTC	CAWSGKGREGGYTF
NA	TRBV5-4	TRBJ1-4	NA	TGTGCCAGCAGCTTGACGTCGGGCGGGGAGGAAAAACTGTTTTTT	CASSLTSGGEEKLFF
TRBD2	TRBV11-2	TRBJ2-7	NA	TGTGCCAGCAGCTTACGAATGACTAGCGGTCGGTACGAGCAGTACTTC	CASSLRMTSGRYEQYF
NA	TRBV5-1	TRBJ2-3	once	TGCGCCAGCAGCTTCGACTGGGGAGTTATTGATACGCAGTATTTT	CASSFDWGVIDTQYF
TRBD1	TRBV6-1	TRBJ1-4	few	TGTGCCAGCATTTTCGGAGACAGGGCGCGAGAAAAACTGTTTTTT	CASIFGDRAREKLFF
NA	TRBV6-1	TRBJ1-5	NA	TGTGCCAGCAGTCCCAGTCGGGGGAGCAATCAGCCCCAGCATTTT	CASSPSRGSNQPQHF
TRBD1	TRBV6-5	TRBJ2-7	NA	TGTGCCAGCAGTAGACAGGGGGGCCCCTACGAGCAGTACTTC	CASSRQGGPYEQYF